The TCR beta chain described here comes from a study of shared clonotypes between healthy human individuals. In the study overall: The study enrolled a couple of women and a few men aged 18 to 49. For every donor, three CD4 naive, three CD4 memory, two CD8 naive and one CD8 memory plates were used. Broader study findings: Though the depth was large, rarefaction showed that sorted-subset sequencing was incomplete. Estimated richness was generally greater in naive than memory subsets.

This table comes from immunoSEQ multiplex PCR, and its TCRdb copy is limited to in-frame clones, with some not included. The sample consists of fewer than 1 million clones, 96% of them appearing once. Cells designated naive CD8 were CD45RO-negative and were positively selected for CCR7, with terminally differentiated effector memory CD45RA+ cells excluded. The CDR3 contains 16 residues. Germline V gene lookup returns CDR1 MGHRA and CDR2 YSYEKL. V was clipped by 1 base and J by 4 bases, with 17 bases between them. About this clone: No antigen is known for it.

The TCR was taken from a man aged 30 to 39 in good health. The gene calls are TRBV4-1 and TRBJ2-7; D perhaps matches TRBD2 (6 bases). The specimen sequenced was naive CD8+ T cells sorted from blood. In DNA form, the CDR3 reads TGCGCCAGCAGCCAAGTTCTAGGAGTAGCGGCATACGAGCAGTACTTC. This translates into CASSQVLGVAAYEQYF.